Listed below are T cell receptor beta chains from one sample, sequenced in a study of cytomegalovirus exposure and HLA in healthy donors. The repertoire was sequenced with immunoSEQ multiplex PCR; TCRdb's copy has only in-frame clones and lacks some. The sample has roughly 60,000 clones; roughly 77% are singletons. The sequencing sample was made of PBMCs. The receptors were gathered from a woman in her thirties or forties in good health and CMV-seropositive. CDR3s include the opening cysteine and the closing phenylalanine or tryptophan. The D gene is left open where the match is weak. Size is omitted from some rows. Given values are once, few, many or a class for expanded clones.

V: TRBV19
D: NA
size: NA
J: TRBJ2-2
DNA: TGTGCCAGCCGAGCTTTTTCCGGGGAGCTGTTTTTT
CDR3: CASRAFSGELFF

V: TRBV18
D: NA
size: NA
J: TRBJ2-1
DNA: TGTGCCAGCTCACCACCTGTGGGGGCCCAGTTCTTC
CDR3: CASSPPVGAQFF

V: TRBV6-5
D: TRBD1
size: once
J: TRBJ1-1
DNA: TGTGCCAGCAGGGACAGGGGATGGAACACTGAAGCTTTCTTT
CDR3: CASRDRGWNTEAFF

V: TRBV6-1
D: NA
size: NA
J: TRBJ2-2
DNA: TGTGCCAGCAGTGACGGCGGGCGGGCCGGGGAGCTGTTTTTT
CDR3: CASSDGGRAGELFF

V: TRBV5-6
D: NA
size: NA
J: TRBJ2-7
DNA: TGTGCCAGCAGCCTACGGACTGGGTACTACGAGCAGTACTTC
CDR3: CASSLRTGYYEQYF

V: TRBV28
D: NA
size: NA
J: TRBJ1-1
DNA: TGTGCCAGCAGCAGAACAGGGCTGGGGCCAGGTACTGAAGCTTTCTTT
CDR3: CASSRTGLGPGTEAFF

V: TRBV2
D: NA
size: NA
J: TRBJ2-7
DNA: TGTGCCAGCAAGGAGAGGGTAACCTCCTACGAGCAGTACTTC
CDR3: CASKERVTSYEQYF

V: TRBV30
D: NA
size: NA
J: TRBJ1-4
DNA: TGTGCCTTGGACGAGGGGGGGGCCGGTGAAAAACTGTTTTTT
CDR3: CALDEGGAGEKLFF

V: TRBV19
D: NA
size: NA
J: TRBJ1-2
DNA: TGTGCCAGTAGTATAACCTCCGGGACACCCTATGGCTACACCTTC
CDR3: CASSITSGTPYGYTF

V: TRBV6-5
D: NA
size: NA
J: TRBJ1-6
DNA: TGTGCCAGCAGTCCGGACTGGGCTAATCCACCCCTCCACTTT
CDR3: CASSPDWANPPLHF

V: TRBV7-9
D: NA
size: NA
J: TRBJ1-5
DNA: TGTTCCAGCAGCTTAGGTTCCTCCCAGCCCCAGCATTTT
CDR3: CSSSLGSSQPQHF

V: TRBV7-7
D: NA
size: NA
J: TRBJ2-1
DNA: TGTGCCAGCAGCTTGGGAATACAGGGATACAATGAGCAGTTCTTC
CDR3: CASSLGIQGYNEQFF

V: TRBV6-5
D: NA
size: NA
J: TRBJ2-3
DNA: TGTGCCAGCAGCCGTACTAGCTACCAGACTCATACGCAGTATTTT
CDR3: CASSRTSYQTHTQYF

V: TRBV11-2
D: NA
size: NA
J: TRBJ1-2
DNA: TGTGCCAGCAGCTGGAAAACCCGCGGCGGGACGGACTTTTATGGCTACACCTTC
CDR3: CASSWKTRGGTDFYGYTF

V: TRBV5-1
D: TRBD2
size: once
J: TRBJ2-7
DNA: TGCGCCAGCAGCTTCTACCAACTAGCGGGGGGCCCCCCAACCTACGAGCAGTACTTC
CDR3: CASSFYQLAGGPPTYEQYF

V: TRBV5-6
D: NA
size: NA
J: TRBJ1-5
DNA: TGTGCCAGCAGCTTCGGGGGGGTCAAAAATCAGCCCCAGCATTTT
CDR3: CASSFGGVKNQPQHF

V: TRBV30
D: NA
size: NA
J: TRBJ2-7
DNA: TGTGCCTGGGACGGTGGGAGATACGAGCAGTACTTC
CDR3: CAWDGGRYEQYF

V: TRBV9
D: TRBD2
size: NA
J: TRBJ2-5
DNA: TGTGCCAGCAGCGTAGACGGGACTATCCATGCGGAGACCCAGTACTTC
CDR3: CASSVDGTIHAETQYF

V: TRBV5-1
D: TRBD1
size: NA
J: TRBJ1-5
DNA: TGCGCCAGCAGCTTGCAGGGGGGAGGCCAGCCCCAGCATTTT
CDR3: CASSLQGGGQPQHF

V: TRBV5-6
D: TRBD1
size: NA
J: TRBJ2-7
DNA: TGTGCCAGCAGCCCCGGGACAGGGGAGTACGAGCAGTACTTC
CDR3: CASSPGTGEYEQYF

V: TRBV25-1
D: NA
size: few
J: TRBJ1-4
DNA: TGTGCCAGCAGTGCGACAAACGGTGAAAAACTGTTTTTT
CDR3: CASSATNGEKLFF

V: TRBV6-6
D: TRBD2
size: once
J: TRBJ2-1
DNA: TGTGCCAGCAGTTTAGGCGGGGGGGCTCCTAATGAGCAGTTCTTC
CDR3: CASSLGGGAPNEQFF

V: TRBV11-2
D: NA
size: NA
J: TRBJ1-2
DNA: TGTGCCAGCAGCTTAGAACTAGTGCCCAGGGGCTATGGCTACACCTTC
CDR3: CASSLELVPRGYGYTF

V: TRBV7-3
D: TRBD1
size: NA
J: TRBJ2-1
DNA: TGTGCCAGCAGCTTATACGGGACAGGGATAGCAAATGAGCAGTTCTTC
CDR3: CASSLYGTGIANEQFF

V: TRBV6-6
D: NA
size: NA
J: TRBJ2-7
DNA: TGTGCCAGCCATAGCGGCTCCTACGAGCAGTACTTC
CDR3: CASHSGSYEQYF

V: TRBV6-1
D: TRBD1
size: NA
J: TRBJ2-5
DNA: TGTGCCAGCCGAGGGGGCGCGGAGACCCAGTACTTC
CDR3: CASRGGAETQYF

V: TRBV5-6
D: NA
size: NA
J: TRBJ2-3
DNA: TGTGCCAGCAGCGTCGCCTCACAGGTCTTAATCACAGATACGCAGTATTTT
CDR3: CASSVASQVLITDTQYF

V: TRBV4-1
D: TRBD2
size: NA
J: TRBJ2-7
DNA: TGCGCCAGCAGCCAAGATACTAGCGGGGGGACTAGCTCCTACGAGCAGTACTTC
CDR3: CASSQDTSGGTSSYEQYF

V: TRBV7-8
D: TRBD1
size: NA
J: TRBJ1-6
DNA: TGTGCCAGCAGCCTTCAGACAGGGGGCAATAATTCACCCCTCCACTTT
CDR3: CASSLQTGGNNSPLHF

V: TRBV21-1
D: NA
size: once
J: TRBJ2-2
DNA: TGTGCCATCTCCTTCGGGGAGCTGTTTTTT
CDR3: CAISFGELFF

V: TRBV19
D: TRBD1
size: NA
J: TRBJ2-3
DNA: TGTGCCAGTAGTATTTGGTATAGGACAGGGCCCTCAGATACGCAGTATTTT
CDR3: CASSIWYRTGPSDTQYF

V: TRBV18
D: NA
size: NA
J: TRBJ1-1
DNA: TGTGCCAGCTCACCAACCTCAGGCGGGGACACTGAAGCTTTCTTT
CDR3: CASSPTSGGDTEAFF

V: TRBV5-5
D: TRBD1
size: NA
J: TRBJ1-5
DNA: TGTGCCAGCAGCTTGGAACAGGGGGCTCAGCCCCAGCATTTT
CDR3: CASSLEQGAQPQHF

V: TRBV7-3
D: NA
size: NA
J: TRBJ2-1
DNA: TGTGCCAGCAGCTTAAAAGGGGGTGAGCAGTTCTTC
CDR3: CASSLKGGEQFF

V: TRBV10-2
D: NA
size: NA
J: TRBJ1-1
DNA: TGCGCCAGCAGCCTGACAGGTAACACTGAAGCTTTCTTT
CDR3: CASSLTGNTEAFF

V: TRBV19
D: TRBD1
size: NA
J: TRBJ2-3
DNA: TGTGCCAGTACCAGAGACAGGGGCACGTCTACAGATACGCAGTATTTT
CDR3: CASTRDRGTSTDTQYF

V: TRBV27
D: TRBD1
size: once
J: TRBJ1-5
DNA: TGTGCCAGCAGTTTATGGGGACAGGGAAATCAGCCCCAGCATTTT
CDR3: CASSLWGQGNQPQHF

V: TRBV6-1
D: TRBD1
size: NA
J: TRBJ1-2
DNA: TGTGCCAGCAGAAGCCTGACAGGGTCTGGCTACACCTTC
CDR3: CASRSLTGSGYTF

V: TRBV6-5
D: NA
size: NA
J: TRBJ1-2
DNA: TGTGCCAGCACCATCGGGGGGGCGGGAGGCTACACCTTC
CDR3: CASTIGGAGGYTF

V: TRBV11-2
D: TRBD1
size: once
J: TRBJ2-1
DNA: TGTGCCAGCAGCTATCGGGACAGGGCCTCCAATGAGCAGTTCTTC
CDR3: CASSYRDRASNEQFF

V: TRBV2
D: NA
size: NA
J: TRBJ2-3
DNA: TGTGCCAGCAGTGATCTGTCAGGGGATTCCACAGATACGCAGTATTTT
CDR3: CASSDLSGDSTDTQYF

V: TRBV11-2
D: TRBD2
size: NA
J: TRBJ2-4
DNA: TGTGCCAGCAGCTTAGATCGTAGACTAGCGGGCCTAGCCAAAAACATTCAGTACTTC
CDR3: CASSLDRRLAGLAKNIQYF

V: TRBV5-1
D: TRBD1
size: few
J: TRBJ1-6
DNA: TGCGCCAGCAGCTTGGGAGGGGGCGCCTTCAATTCACCCCTCCACTTT
CDR3: CASSLGGGAFNSPLHF

V: TRBV6-1
D: NA
size: NA
J: TRBJ2-1
DNA: TGTGCCAGCATGAACTACGGTAATGAGCAGTTCTTC
CDR3: CASMNYGNEQFF

V: TRBV30
D: NA
size: NA
J: TRBJ2-2
DNA: TGTGCCTGGAGTGCAGGTACCGAACACCGGGGAGCTGTTTTT
CDR3: CAWSAGTEHRGAVF

V: TRBV9
D: NA
size: few
J: TRBJ1-1
DNA: TGTGCCAGCAGCGTAGTACACAGCCCGAACACTGAAGCTTTCTTT
CDR3: CASSVVHSPNTEAFF

V: TRBV15
D: TRBD1
size: NA
J: TRBJ1-4
DNA: TGTGCCACCAGCAGAGACCTAGGGGGCCGGAATGAAAAACTGTTTTTT
CDR3: CATSRDLGGRNEKLFF

V: TRBV19
D: NA
size: NA
J: TRBJ1-1
DNA: TGTGCCAGTAGTAAGACTCAATTGAACACTGAAGCTTTCTTT
CDR3: CASSKTQLNTEAFF

V: TRBV5-4
D: NA
size: NA
J: TRBJ2-7
DNA: TGTGCCAGCAGCCCCCCCCGTGCGATGAGCTCCGAGCAGTACTTC
CDR3: CASSPPRAMSSEQYF

V: TRBV9
D: TRBD2
size: NA
J: TRBJ2-7
DNA: TGTGCCAGCAGCGTAGGGGTAGCGGGGGTCTACGAGCAGTACTTC
CDR3: CASSVGVAGVYEQYF

V: TRBV19
D: TRBD1
size: few
J: TRBJ2-7
DNA: TGTGCCAGTAGTACCAGACAGGGATTCTACGAGCAGTACTTC
CDR3: CASSTRQGFYEQYF

V: TRBV11-3
D: NA
size: NA
J: TRBJ2-1
DNA: TGTGCCAGCAGCTTAGGGGGAGGTGAGCAGTTCTTC
CDR3: CASSLGGGEQFF

V: TRBV10-2
D: NA
size: NA
J: TRBJ1-2
DNA: TGCGCCAGCAGGGACAGTGGTGGGGCCAACTATGGCTACACCTTC
CDR3: CASRDSGGANYGYTF

V: TRBV6-6
D: NA
size: once
J: TRBJ1-1
DNA: TGTGCCAGCAGTTACGAGAATATGAACACTGAAGCTTTCTTT
CDR3: CASSYENMNTEAFF